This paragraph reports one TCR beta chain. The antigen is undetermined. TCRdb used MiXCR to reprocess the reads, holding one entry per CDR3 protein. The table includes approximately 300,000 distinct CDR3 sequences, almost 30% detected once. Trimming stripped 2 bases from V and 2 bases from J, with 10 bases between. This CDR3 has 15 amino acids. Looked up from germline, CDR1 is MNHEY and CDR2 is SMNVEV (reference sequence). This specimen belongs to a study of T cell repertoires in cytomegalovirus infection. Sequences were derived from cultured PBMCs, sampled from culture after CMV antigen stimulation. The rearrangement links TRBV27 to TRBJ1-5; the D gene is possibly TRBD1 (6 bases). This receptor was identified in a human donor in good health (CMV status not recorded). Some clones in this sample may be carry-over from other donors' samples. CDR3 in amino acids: CASSLVRGGNQPQHF. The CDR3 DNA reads TGTGCCAGCAGTTTAGTCAGGGGCGGCAATCAGCCCCAGCATTTT.